The 16 T cell receptor beta chains given below trace back to one sample, sequenced in a study of regulatory T cells in long-lasting Graves disease. Described time point: newly diagnosed GD, antithyroid drugs for less than 3 months. PBMC-derived RNA was used for the TCR library. Library construction for TCR beta used iRepertoire HTBI primers and Arm-PCR of CDR3 regions. TCRdb used MiXCR to reprocess the multiplex PCR reads, holding one entry per CDR3 protein. The sample gives roughly 410,000 distinct CDR3 sequences, approximately 16% of which show up once; roughly 7.7% is in the top ten. In addition, the sample was reused for a study of T cells in Graves' hyperthyroidism and ophthalmopathy.

The material was peripheral blood mononuclear cells (PBMCs), obtained at new diagnosis, from a patient treated with antithyroid drugs. The receptors come from a woman in her thirties or forties with Graves disease.

This clonotype was observed many times. The CDR3 sequence is CASSLAGSGGARNEQFF. The CDR3 DNA follows: TGTGCCAGCAGCTTAGCTGGTTCAGGGGGCGCGCGCAATGAGCAGTTCTTC. The rearrangement links TRBV7-6 to TRBJ2-1; 8 bases fit TRBD1. Germline lookup yields CDR1 SGHVS and CDR2 FNYEAQ. V lost 0 bases and J lost 6; bases outside the gene matches: 10. The CDR3 consists of 17 residues.

As for this clonotype: One base away lies a much larger clone, so this may be a sequencing read error. J is TRBJ1-2 and V is TRBV28; the D is unclear. Trimming took off 2 bases at V and 4 bases at J, with 8 bases between the two ends. Germline assignment: CDR1 MDHEN and CDR2 SYDVKM. This CDR3 is 13 amino acids long. This chain's CDR3 is CASSLRVIYGYTF. CDR3 coding DNA: TGTGCCAGCAGTTTAAGAGTGATCTATGGCTACACCTTC.

The gene calls are TRBV30 and TRBJ2-1; possibly TRBD1 for D (6 bases). This CDR3 region has 13 residues. Trimming pared 0 bases from V and 8 bases from J, leaving 11 bases between. Germline lookup yields CDR1 GTSNPN and CDR2 SVGIG (reference sequence). CDR3 in DNA: TGTGCCTGGAGTGTACAGGGTGGCCATGAGCAGTTCTTC. Its protein is CAWSVQGGHEQFF.

This clonotype has more than one count but fewer than ten. The rearrangement uses TRBV5-1 and TRBJ2-4, with D hard to call. V was trimmed by 4 bases and J by 4 bases, leaving 15 bases between them. Germline V CDR1 and CDR2: SGHRS, YFSETQ. The CDR3 runs to 15 residues. CDR3 sequence reads: CASSLTRHPKNIQYF. CDR3 in DNA: TGCGCCAGCAGCCTAACCCGACACCCAAAAAACATTCAGTACTTC.

This clonotype was seen many times. The V and J genes are TRBV7-9 and TRBJ2-7, with D maybe TRBD2 (5 bases). The CDR3 covers 14 residues. V dropped 1 base and J dropped 7 bases, with 14 bases sitting between them. CDR1 is SEHNR, CDR2 FQNEAQ, per germline (reference sequence). CDR3 residues: CASSLGAGRGEQYF. CDR3 nucleotides: TGTGCCAGCAGCTTAGGGGCGGGTCGAGGGGAGCAGTACTTC.

This clonotype was observed many times. The CDR3 DNA reads TGCAGCGTCGACGAGGGACTAGCTAGCACAGATACGCAGTATTTT. Its translation is CSVDEGLASTDTQYF. The chain is built from TRBV29-1 and TRBJ2-3; 9 nucleotides match TRBD2. After removal of 6 bases from V and 0 bases from J, the junction contained 7 bases not matched to a gene. CDR3 length: 15 residues. Germline V gives CDR1 SQVTM, CDR2 ANQGSEA.

The chain has TRBV5-1 and TRBJ2-6; 7 bases line up with TRBD1. Germline CDR1 is SGHRS and CDR2 is YFSETQ. The junction had 8 bases not matched to a gene; V was cut back by 6 bases and J by 2 bases. CDR3 length equals 16 residues. The CDR3 nucleotides are TGCGCCAGCAACCCCGGGCAGGGGGCTGGGGCCAACGTCCTGACTTTC. It specifies CASNPGQGAGANVLTF.

About this clonotype itself: A clone one base away is much larger, so this may be a read error. The chain combines TRBV10-1 with TRBJ2-3; unclear D gene. The length of the CDR3 is 21 residues. From germline, CDR1 is WNHNN and CDR2 SYGVQD (reference sequence). Written as DNA, the CDR3 is TGCGCCAGCAGTGAGTCGACCTATACGAGCCACCCCGACTCGCTCACAGATGCGCAGTATTTT. It yields the protein CASSESTYTSHPDSLTDAQYF.

This clonotype was picked up one time. This chain links TRBV15 with TRBJ2-1; TRBD1 agrees at 10 bases. Per germline, CDR1 LNHNV and CDR2 YYDKDF (reference sequence). V shed 0 bases and J 8 bases; nucleotides not matched to a gene: 13. The CDR3 spans 18 residues. CDR3 sequence: CATSRDGAGTGAHDEQFF. As DNA, the CDR3 is TGTGCCACCAGCAGAGATGGGGCCGGGACAGGGGCGCACGATGAGCAGTTCTTC.

The table lists this clonotype with many counts. The chain is built from TRBV7-3 and TRBJ2-1, with D tentatively TRBD1 (6 bases). The CDR3 spans 16 residues. The V end was cut by 0 bases, the J end by 2 bases, with 11 bases between. CDR1 SGHTA and CDR2 FQGTGA come from the germline V gene. The CDR3: CASSLTGATPYNEQFF. The CDR3 bases are TGTGCCAGCAGCTTAACGGGGGCAACTCCCTACAATGAGCAGTTCTTC.

The chain employs TRBV12-5 and TRBJ2-1, with a possible D match to TRBD1 (5 bases). Germline V CDR1 and CDR2: LGHNT, FRNRAP. This CDR3 is 16 amino acids long. V lost 0 bases to trimming and J lost 8 bases, with 17 bases between them. CDR3 sequence reads: CASGLVLSRVGDEQFF. In nucleotides, the CDR3 is TGTGCTAGTGGTTTGGTTCTGTCCAGGGTAGGCGATGAGCAGTTCTTC.

Ten or more counts support this clonotype. The rearrangement uses TRBV12-3 or TRBV12-4 and TRBJ2-7, with D possibly TRBD2 on 6 matching bases. V lost 3 bases and J 6 bases, leaving 9 bases between the germline ends. This CDR3 spans 12 amino acids. For the CDR3, the DNA is TGTGCCAGCAGTTTTGAGGGAGGCGAGCAGTACTTC. This gives the protein CASSFEGGEQYF.

The chain has TRBV11-1 and TRBJ2-7, with 7 bases fitting TRBD1. The germline CDR1 and CDR2 sequences are SGHAT and FQDESV (reference sequence). CDR3 size: 14 residues. The J segment lost 4 bases and the V segment lost 4 bases, leaving 7 bases of the junction unmatched. The CDR3 bases are TGTGCCAGCAGCTCCCGGGACAGCAGGTACGAGCAGTACTTC. Translated: CASSSRDSRYEQYF.

This clonotype appeared many times. The rearrangement uses TRBV15 and TRBJ2-1; 8 positions match TRBD1. Germline assignment: CDR1 LNHNV and CDR2 YYDKDF (reference sequence). Unmatched junction bases numbered 6, after V lost 1 base and J lost 7 bases. The CDR3 is made up of 15 amino acids. This CDR3 reads CATSRATTGVNEQFF. The CDR3 DNA reads TGTGCCACCAGCAGAGCTACGACAGGGGTAAATGAGCAGTTCTTC. Variable domain in full (rest from reference TRBV15 and TRBJ2-1): DAMVIQNPRYQVTQFGKPVTLSCSQTLNHNVMYWYQQKSSQAPKLLFHYYDKDFNNEADTPDNFQSRRPNTSFCFLDIRSPGLGDTAMYLCATSRATTGVNEQFFGPGTRLTVL.

This clonotype came up many times. The chain carries TRBV30 and TRBJ2-5; a weak D match, TRBD1 (7 bases). This CDR3 region has 13 residues. Trimming cost V 2 bases and J 4 bases, with 11 bases left between them. Germline V lookup: CDR1 GTSNPN, CDR2 SVGIG (reference sequence). The CDR3 DNA follows: TGTGCCTGGAGTCAGGGGGGAACAGAGACCCAGTACTTC. Translating it yields CAWSQGGTETQYF.

This chain uses TRBV4-2 with TRBJ2-5; D is uncertain. This CDR3 comprises 14 residues. CDR1 is LGHNA and CDR2 is YNFKEQ in the germline V gene. Deletions cut 0 bases from V and 4 bases from J, with 9 bases between. The CDR3 coding sequence is TGTGCCAGCAGCCAAGAAGCCATCGTAGAGACCCAGTACTTC. Translating it yields CASSQEAIVETQYF.